This entry lists 8 T cell receptor beta chains sequenced from one sample in a study of cytomegalovirus exposure and HLA in healthy donors (dated by TCRdb to about 2017). Library method: the immunoSEQ multiplex PCR assay. The multiplex PCR relied on a mix of 60 forward primers for TCR Vbeta segments and 13 reverse primers for TCR Jbeta segments. This immuneACCESS table, as held by TCRdb, lists in-frame sequences with V and J called but not all clones. Of the missing ones, under half trace to an unresolved V gene in checked studies; the others have no known cause. The sample table lists approximately 270,000 clones, roughly 80% of them with a count of one. The top ten clonotypes cover roughly 0.31% of the sample. The sequenced sample was PBMCs. These receptors all stem from a girl between 2 and 10 years old in good health and CMV-seronegative.

This clone has more than one count but fewer than ten. V is TRBV5-6 and J is TRBJ1-1; no clear D. CDR3 length: 16 residues. Trimming took 4 bases from V and 0 from J, leaving 16 bases between them. Germline V gives CDR1 SGHDT, CDR2 YYEEEE. The CDR3 coding sequence is TGTGCCAGCAGCGCGCAGGCTCTGATGTTGAACACTGAAGCTTTCTTT. Its translation: CASSAQALMLNTEAFF. The full variable domain, completed using reference TRBV5-6 and TRBJ1-1, is DAGVTQSPTHLIKTRGQQVTLRCSPKSGHDTVSWYQQALGQGPQFIFQYYEEEERQRGNFPDRFSGHQFPNYSSELNVNALLLGDSALYLCASSAQALMLNTEAFFGQGTRLTVV.

Written as DNA, the CDR3 is TGTGCCAGCAGTTGGGGGGGCCTACTAGCTTACTTGTTCTTC. This sequence encodes CASSWGGLLAYLFF. The chain combines TRBV28 with TRBJ2-1; a weak D match, TRBD2 (7 bases). Germline CDR1 and CDR2: MDHEN and SYDVKM. CDR3 length: 14 residues. The V gene lost 4 bases and the J gene lost 15 bases, with 22 bases spanning the gap.

The rearrangement links TRBV7-9 to TRBJ2-7, with a weak D call TRBD1 (6 bases). The germline V gene has CDR1 SEHNR and CDR2 FQNEAQ (reference sequence). The CDR3 has 16 amino acids. The V end was cut by 5 bases, the J end by 1 base, with 18 bases between. CDR3 region: CASSPGTTGPSYEQYF. The CDR3 DNA reads as TGTGCCAGCAGCCCCGGAACGACAGGCCCTTCCTACGAGCAGTACTTC.

The J gene is TRBJ1-5, the V gene TRBV18; TRBD1 matches 8 bases. Per the germline V gene, CDR1 is KGHSH and CDR2 is LQKENI. There are 15 residues in the CDR3. V shed 3 bases, J shed 0 bases, and the junction held 1 base outside the gene matches. DNA of the CDR3: TGTGCCAGCTCACCGGACAGGGATAGCAATCAGCCCCAGCATTTT. Translating it yields CASSPDRDSNQPQHF.

There are a few counts of this clone. The chain is built from TRBV6-5 and TRBJ2-7, with 12 bases aligning to TRBD2. The V and J ends lost 6 bases and 5 bases, in that order; junction bases with no gene match: 5. The CDR3 is 14 residues long. The V gene's germline CDR1 is MNHEY and CDR2 SVGAGI. CDR3 in amino acids: CASRPRLAGDEQYF. For the CDR3, the DNA is TGTGCCAGCAGACCACGACTAGCGGGGGACGAGCAGTACTTC.

This chain links TRBV7-3 with TRBJ2-1; TRBD2 aligns across 13 bases. The CDR3 extends over 15 amino acids. Trimming cost V 4 bases and J 4 bases; bases outside gene matches: 1. Germline V gives CDR1 SGHTA, CDR2 FQGTGA. CDR3 DNA: TGTGCCAGCAGCTCACTAGCGGGGGGGTACAATGAGCAGTTCTTC. As protein: CASSSLAGGYNEQFF.

The chain combines TRBV21-1 with TRBJ1-1. TRBV21-1 is given as a pseudogene. The CDR3 has 12 amino acids. CDR3 nucleotide sequence: TGTGCCATCATCGGAGGGAACACTGAAGCTTTCTTT. As protein: CAIIGGNTEAFF.

The rearrangement uses TRBV28 and TRBJ1-1; 8 nucleotides line up with TRBD1. This CDR3 has 15 residues. V gave up 4 bases and J gave up 0 bases; unmatched junction bases: 4. Germline V CDR1 and CDR2: MDHEN, SYDVKM. This CDR3 is CASSSPTGVNTEAFF. In DNA form, the CDR3 reads TGTGCCAGCAGTTCCCCGACAGGGGTGAACACTGAAGCTTTCTTT.